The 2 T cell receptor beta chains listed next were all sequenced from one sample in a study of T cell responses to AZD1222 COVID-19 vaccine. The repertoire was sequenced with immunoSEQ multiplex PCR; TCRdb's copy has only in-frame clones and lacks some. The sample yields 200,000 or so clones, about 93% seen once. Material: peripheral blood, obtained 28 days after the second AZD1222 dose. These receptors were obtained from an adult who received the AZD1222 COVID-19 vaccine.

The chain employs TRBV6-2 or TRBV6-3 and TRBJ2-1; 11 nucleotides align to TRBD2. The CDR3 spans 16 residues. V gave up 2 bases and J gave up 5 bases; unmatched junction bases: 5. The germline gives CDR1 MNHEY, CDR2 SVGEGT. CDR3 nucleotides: TGTGCCAGCAGTTACATACTAGCGGGGGACCACAATGAGCAGTTCTTC. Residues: CASSYILAGDHNEQFF.

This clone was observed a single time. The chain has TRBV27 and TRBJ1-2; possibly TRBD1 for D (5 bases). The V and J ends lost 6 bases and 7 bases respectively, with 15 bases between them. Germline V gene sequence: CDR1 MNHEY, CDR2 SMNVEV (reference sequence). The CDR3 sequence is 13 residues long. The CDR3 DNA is TGTGCCAGCAGGTCCCAGGGCCCGAGTGGCTACACCTTC. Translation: CASRSQGPSGYTF.